This entry features one TCR beta chain sequence. Its antigen is unidentified. This entry belongs to a study of OX40 agonist ivuxolimab in advanced cancers. Study-wide findings and caveats: Partial responders at 0.1-3.0 mg/kg showed near-lowest clonal expansion.

Trimming left V 1 base short and J 2 bases short, with 14 bases between. Germline V lookup: CDR1 MGHRA, CDR2 YSYEKL. The CDR3 contains 16 residues. Clones were sequenced by immunoSEQ multiplex PCR, and TCRdb holds only the in-frame ones, with some missing. The repertoire holds some 51,000 clones, with approximately 86% as singletons. The TCR sequence derives from an adult with an advanced solid tumor such as melanoma, head and neck, liver or kidney cancer. Sequencing was performed on CD4+ or CD8+ T cells sorted from blood, taken in a trial of the OX40 agonist ivuxolimab. The chain uses TRBV4-1 and TRBJ1-1, with D possibly being TRBD1 (6 bases). The CDR3 bases are TGCGCCAGCAGCCAAGGGCCAGGGGAGGTTAACACTGAAGCTTTCTTT. Protein sequence: CASSQGPGEVNTEAFF.